The 2 T cell receptor beta chains presented below share a single source sample, sequenced in a study of blood T cell repertoires in COVID-19. Generated by immunoSEQ multiplex PCR, the TCRdb table keeps only in-frame clones and is missing some. The sample has roughly 70,000 clones, under 85% seen once; the top ten hold under 15%. Sequencing input: peripheral blood. These receptors originate from a man in his sixties with COVID-19, enrolled during active disease.

This clone was observed a single time. This sequence joins TRBV9 and TRBJ2-7, with TRBD1 matching 8 bases. This CDR3 has 15 residues. The ends lost 0 bases at V and 3 bases at J; junction bases unmatched: 5. CDR1 SGDLS and CDR2 YYNGEE come from the germline V gene. CDR3 in amino acids: CASSVGPGGYYEQYF. The CDR3 DNA sequence: TGTGCCAGCAGCGTAGGACCAGGGGGCTACTACGAGCAGTACTTC.

This clone was counted a few times. CDR3 amino acids: CASSPVGGSQPQHF. CDR3 in DNA: TGTGCCAGCAGCCCCGTGGGAGGTAGTCAGCCCCAGCATTTT. The chain employs TRBV7-9 and TRBJ1-5; D remains ambiguous. The germline V gene encodes CDR1 SEHNR and CDR2 FQNEAQ (reference sequence). This CDR3 has 14 residues. V lost 5 bases and J lost 6, with 14 bases in between. The full variable domain, completed using reference TRBV7-9 and TRBJ1-5, is DTGVSQNPRHKITKRGQNVTFRCDPISEHNRLYWYRQTLGQGPEFLTYFQNEAQLEKSRLLSDRFSAERPKGSFSTLEIQRTEQGDSAMYLCASSPVGGSQPQHFGDGTRLSIL.